This T cell receptor (beta chain) appears in the sequencing data of a study of regulatory T cells in long-lasting Graves disease. Germline CDR1 and CDR2: LNHDA and SQIVND (reference sequence). CDR3 length: 14 residues. The V and J ends lost 3 bases and 7 bases respectively, with 12 bases between them. In this sample, this clonotype turned up a few times. Time point described: persistent/refractory GD, antithyroid drugs over 5 years with positive TRAb. Construction of the TCR library relied on RNA isolated from PBMCs. Combining iRepertoire HTBI primers with Arm-PCR of CDR3 regions, the authors built TCR beta libraries. TCRdb fed the multiplex PCR reads into MiXCR, producing one record per CDR3 protein. The data contain about 470,000 distinct CDR3 sequences, roughly 20% of them singletons.

Specimen: peripheral blood mononuclear cells (PBMCs), collected when the disease was refractory, from a patient treated with antithyroid drugs. The chain couples TRBV19 to TRBJ1-4; D is undetermined. This sequence was found in a female donor with Graves disease. CDR3 nucleotide sequence: TGTGCCAGTAGTATGGGCAGGAACGGTGAAAAACTGTTTTTT. This codes for CASSMGRNGEKLFF.